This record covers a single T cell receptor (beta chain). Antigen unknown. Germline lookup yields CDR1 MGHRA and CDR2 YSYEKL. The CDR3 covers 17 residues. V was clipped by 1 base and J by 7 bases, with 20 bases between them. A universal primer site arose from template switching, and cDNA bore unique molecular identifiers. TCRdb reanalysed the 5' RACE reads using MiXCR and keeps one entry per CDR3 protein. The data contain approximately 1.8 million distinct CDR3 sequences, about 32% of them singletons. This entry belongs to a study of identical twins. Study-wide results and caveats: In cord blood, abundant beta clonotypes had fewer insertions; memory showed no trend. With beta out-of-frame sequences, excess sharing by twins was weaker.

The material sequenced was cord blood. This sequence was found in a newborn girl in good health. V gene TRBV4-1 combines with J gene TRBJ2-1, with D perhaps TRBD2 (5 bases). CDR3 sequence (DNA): TGCGCCAGCAGCCAAGGGAGGAGAGGATCCCCTAAGAATGAGCAGTTCTTC. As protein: CASSQGRRGSPKNEQFF.